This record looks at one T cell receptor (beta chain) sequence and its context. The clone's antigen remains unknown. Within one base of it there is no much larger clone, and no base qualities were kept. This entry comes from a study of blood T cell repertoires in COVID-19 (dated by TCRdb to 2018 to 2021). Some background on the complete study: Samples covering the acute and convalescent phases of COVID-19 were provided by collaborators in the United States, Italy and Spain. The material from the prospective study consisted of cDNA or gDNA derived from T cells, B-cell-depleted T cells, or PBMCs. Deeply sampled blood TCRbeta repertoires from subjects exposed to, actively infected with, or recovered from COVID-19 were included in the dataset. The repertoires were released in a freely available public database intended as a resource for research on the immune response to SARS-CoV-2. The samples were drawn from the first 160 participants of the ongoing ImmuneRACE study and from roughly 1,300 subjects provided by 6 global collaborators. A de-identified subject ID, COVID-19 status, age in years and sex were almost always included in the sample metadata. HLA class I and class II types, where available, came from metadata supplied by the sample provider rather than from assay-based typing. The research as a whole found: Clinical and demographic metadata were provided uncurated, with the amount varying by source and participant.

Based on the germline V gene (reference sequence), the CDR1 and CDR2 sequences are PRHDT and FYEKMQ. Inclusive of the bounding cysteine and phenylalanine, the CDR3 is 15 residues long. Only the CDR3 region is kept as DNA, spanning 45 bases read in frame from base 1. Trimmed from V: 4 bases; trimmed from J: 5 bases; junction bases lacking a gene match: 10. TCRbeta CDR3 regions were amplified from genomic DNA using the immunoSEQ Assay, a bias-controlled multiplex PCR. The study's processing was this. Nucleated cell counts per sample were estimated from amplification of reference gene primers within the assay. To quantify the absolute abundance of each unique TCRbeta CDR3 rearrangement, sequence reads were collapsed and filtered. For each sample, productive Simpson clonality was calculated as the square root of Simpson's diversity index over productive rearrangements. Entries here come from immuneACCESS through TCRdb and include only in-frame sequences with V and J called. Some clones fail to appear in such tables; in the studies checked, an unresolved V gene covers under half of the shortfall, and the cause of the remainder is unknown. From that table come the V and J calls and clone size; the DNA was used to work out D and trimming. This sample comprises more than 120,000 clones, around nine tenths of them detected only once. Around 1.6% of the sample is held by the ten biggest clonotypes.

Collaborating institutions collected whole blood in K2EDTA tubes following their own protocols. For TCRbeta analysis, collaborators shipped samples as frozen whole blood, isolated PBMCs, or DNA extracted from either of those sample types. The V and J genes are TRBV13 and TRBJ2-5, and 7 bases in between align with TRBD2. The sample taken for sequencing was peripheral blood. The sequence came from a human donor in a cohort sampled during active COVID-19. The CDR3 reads CASSSRAGVRETQYF. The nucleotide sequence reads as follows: TGTGCCAGCAGCTCCAGGGCGGGGGTGAGGGAGACCCAGTACTTC. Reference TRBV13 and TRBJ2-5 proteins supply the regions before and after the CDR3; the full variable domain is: AAGVIQSPRHLIKEKRETATLKCYPIPRHDTVYWYQQGPGQDPQFLISFYEKMQSDKGSIPDRFSAQQFSDYHSELNMSSLELGDSALYFCASSSRAGVRETQYFGPGTRLLVL.